This T cell receptor (beta chain) appears in the sequencing data of a study of technical replicates of blood from a few donors (dated by TCRdb to about 2017). The library was obtained by the immunoSEQ multiplex PCR assay. Here the immuneACCESS table is served through TCRdb, limited to in-frame sequences with V and J called. Missing clones are a known gap in these copies; in checked studies unresolved V genes cover under half, and the rest lacks a known reason. This sample is represented by 55,000 to 75,000 clones; 92% of them were singletons. The ten top clones hold 0.42% of the sample. With respect to this clone: What antigen it recognizes has not been identified. Base qualities are not recorded, but no much larger clone differs from it by a single base.

The CDR3, from cysteine to phenylalanine, totals 15 residues. The CDR3 DNA has 45 bases and is translated from base 1. The germline V gene (reference sequence) sets CDR1 to LNHDA and CDR2 to SQIVND. The junction shows trimming of 7 bases on V and 5 bases on J, and the gene matches do not reach 8 bases of it. This clonotype originated in a human donor in good health. Sequencing was carried out using T cells isolated from PBMCs. The rearranged chain carries TRBV19 and TRBJ2-2; 9 junctional bases match TRBD2. The nucleotide sequence reads TGTGCCAGTACAACGGCGGGAGGGGGGACCGGGGAGCTGTTTTTT. This yields the protein CASTTAGGGTGELFF.